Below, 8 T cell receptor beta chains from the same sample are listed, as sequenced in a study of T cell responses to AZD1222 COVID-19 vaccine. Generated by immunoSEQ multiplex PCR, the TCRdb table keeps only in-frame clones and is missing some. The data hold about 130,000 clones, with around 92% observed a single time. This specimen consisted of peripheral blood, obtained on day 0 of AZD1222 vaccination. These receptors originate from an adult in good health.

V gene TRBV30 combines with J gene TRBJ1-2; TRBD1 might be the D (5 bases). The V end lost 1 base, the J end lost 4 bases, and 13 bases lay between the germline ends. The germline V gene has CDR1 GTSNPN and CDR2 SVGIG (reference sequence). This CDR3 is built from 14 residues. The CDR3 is CAWSGLGEGYGYTF. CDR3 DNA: TGTGCCTGGAGTGGACTGGGGGAAGGCTATGGCTACACCTTC.

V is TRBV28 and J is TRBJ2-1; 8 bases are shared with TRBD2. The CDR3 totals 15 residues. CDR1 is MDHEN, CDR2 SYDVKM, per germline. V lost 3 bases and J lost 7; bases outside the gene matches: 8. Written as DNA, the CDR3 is TGTGCCAGCAGTTTGCACGGGGGGGCCTCGAATGAGCAGTTCTTC. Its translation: CASSLHGGASNEQFF.

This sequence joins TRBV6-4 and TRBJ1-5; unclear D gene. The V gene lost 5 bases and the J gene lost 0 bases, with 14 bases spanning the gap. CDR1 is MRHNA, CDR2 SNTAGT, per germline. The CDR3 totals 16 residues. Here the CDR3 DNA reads TGTGCCAGCAGTCTGCGGGGAACATATAGCAATCAGCCCCAGCATTTT. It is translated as CASSLRGTYSNQPQHF.

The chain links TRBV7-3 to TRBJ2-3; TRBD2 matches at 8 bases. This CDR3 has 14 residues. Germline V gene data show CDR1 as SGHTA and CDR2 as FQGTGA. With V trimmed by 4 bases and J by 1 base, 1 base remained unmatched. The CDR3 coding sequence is TGTGCCAGCAGCTCGACTAGCGGCACAGATACGCAGTATTTT. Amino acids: CASSSTSGTDTQYF.

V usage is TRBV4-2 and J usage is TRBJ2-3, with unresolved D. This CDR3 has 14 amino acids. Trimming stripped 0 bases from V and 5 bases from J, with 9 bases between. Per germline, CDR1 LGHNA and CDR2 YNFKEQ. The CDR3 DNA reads TGTGCCAGCAGCCAAGATAGGACGGAAGATACGCAGTATTTT. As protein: CASSQDRTEDTQYF.

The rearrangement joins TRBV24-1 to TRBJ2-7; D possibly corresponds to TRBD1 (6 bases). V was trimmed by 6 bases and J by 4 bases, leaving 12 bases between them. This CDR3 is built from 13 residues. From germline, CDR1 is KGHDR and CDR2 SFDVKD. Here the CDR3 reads CATSSGTTYEQYF. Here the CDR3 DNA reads TGTGCCACCAGTTCCGGGACAACTTACGAGCAGTACTTC.

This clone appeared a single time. Here the CDR3 DNA reads TGTGCCAGCTCAGCCGAGACCTACGAGCAGTACTTC. It specifies CASSAETYEQYF. The V and J genes are TRBV18 and TRBJ2-7; D is ambiguous. With 5 bases removed from V and 2 bases from J, the gap between germline ends came to 7 bases. This CDR3 has 12 amino acids. Germline loops: CDR1 KGHSH, CDR2 LQKENI. The complete variable domain, with remaining parts taken from reference TRBV18 and TRBJ2-7, reads NAGVMQNPRHLVRRRGQEARLRCSPMKGHSHVYWYRQLPEEGLKFMVYLQKENIIDESGMPKERFSAEFPKEGPSILRIQQVVRGDSAAYFCASSAETYEQYFGPGTRLTVT.

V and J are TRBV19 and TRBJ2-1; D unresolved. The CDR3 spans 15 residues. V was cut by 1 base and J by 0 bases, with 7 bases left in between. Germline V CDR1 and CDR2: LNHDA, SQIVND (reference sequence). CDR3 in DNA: TGTGCCAGTAGTATAGGGCTCCTCTCCTACAATGAGCAGTTCTTC. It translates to CASSIGLLSYNEQFF.